This T cell receptor beta chain came from a study of cytomegalovirus exposure and HLA in healthy donors. Study-wide points: According to a later analysis, TCR clusters from the first cohort tended to co-occur in the 120 or so validation repertoires. Altogether, 150 to 200 TCR beta chains were recorded as cytomegalovirus-associated.

Clones were sequenced by immunoSEQ multiplex PCR, and TCRdb holds only the in-frame ones, with some missing. The sample comprises hundreds of thousands of clones, roughly 84% of which are singletons, and around 12% rests with the top ten. About this clone itself: As yet, its antigen is unknown.

Germline CDR1 reads MNHNY; CDR2 reads SVGAGI (reference sequence). CDR3 length: 11 amino acids. Trimming pared 10 bases from V and 3 bases from J, leaving 9 bases between. What was sequenced was PBMCs. The chain employs TRBV6-6 and TRBJ1-1, with unresolved D. The source of this sequence is a man aged 18 to 29 in good health and CMV-seropositive. CDR3 sequence (DNA): TGTGCCACAACAGCGGACACTGAAGCTTTCTTT. Translating it yields CATTADTEAFF.